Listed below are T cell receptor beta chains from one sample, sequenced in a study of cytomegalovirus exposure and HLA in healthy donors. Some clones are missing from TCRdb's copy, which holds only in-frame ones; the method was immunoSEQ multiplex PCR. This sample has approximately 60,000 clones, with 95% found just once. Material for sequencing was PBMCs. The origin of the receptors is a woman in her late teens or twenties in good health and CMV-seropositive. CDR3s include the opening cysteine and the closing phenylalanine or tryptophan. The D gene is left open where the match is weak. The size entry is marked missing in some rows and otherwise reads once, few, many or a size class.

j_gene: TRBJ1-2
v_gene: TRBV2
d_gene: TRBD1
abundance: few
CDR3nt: TGTGCCAGCAGGGATGGGACAGGGAACTATGGCTACACCTTC
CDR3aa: CASRDGTGNYGYTF

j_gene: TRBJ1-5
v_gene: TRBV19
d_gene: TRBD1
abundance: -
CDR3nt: TGTGCCACACAGGGGCCGGGCAGGATTCAGCCCCAGCATTTT
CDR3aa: CATQGPGRIQPQHF

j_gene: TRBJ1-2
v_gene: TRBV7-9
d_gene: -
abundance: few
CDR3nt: TGTGCCAGCAGCACGACGGAGTTAGCTAACTATGGCTACACCTTC
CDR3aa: CASSTTELANYGYTF

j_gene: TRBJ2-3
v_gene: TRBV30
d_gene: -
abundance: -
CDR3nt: TGTGCCTGGGAGGGTGGGGATACGCAGTATTTT
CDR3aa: CAWEGGDTQYF

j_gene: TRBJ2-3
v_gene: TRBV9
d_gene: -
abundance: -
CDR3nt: TGTGCCAGCAGCGTAGCTCGTTCTGTTGGCACAGATACGCAGTATTTT
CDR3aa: CASSVARSVGTDTQYF

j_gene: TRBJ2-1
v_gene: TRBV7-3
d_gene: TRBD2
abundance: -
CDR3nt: TGTGCCAGCAGCCCTAAGGGAGGGGTTCTAACCTACAATGAGCAGTTCTTC
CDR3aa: CASSPKGGVLTYNEQFF

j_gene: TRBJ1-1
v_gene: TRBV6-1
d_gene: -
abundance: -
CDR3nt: TGTGCCAGCAGTGAACAGGGATACACTGAAGCTTTCTTT
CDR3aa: CASSEQGYTEAFF

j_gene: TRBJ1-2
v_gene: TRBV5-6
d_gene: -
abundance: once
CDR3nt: TGTGCCAGCGCGAAGAGGGGAGGGGCGCAGTATGGCTACACCTTC
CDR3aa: CASAKRGGAQYGYTF

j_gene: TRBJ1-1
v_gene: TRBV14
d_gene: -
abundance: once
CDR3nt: TGTGCCAGCAGCCAACCCGAGCACAGGAACACTGAAGCTTTCTTT
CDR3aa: CASSQPEHRNTEAFF

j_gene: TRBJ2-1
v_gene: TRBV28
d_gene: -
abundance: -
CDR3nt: TGTGCCAGCAGTTTAGGGGAGCGTGAGCAGTTCTTC
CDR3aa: CASSLGEREQFF

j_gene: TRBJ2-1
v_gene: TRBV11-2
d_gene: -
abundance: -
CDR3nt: TGTGCCAGCAGCTTAGACGTAGCGTCGCATTACAATGAGCAGTTCTTC
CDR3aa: CASSLDVASHYNEQFF

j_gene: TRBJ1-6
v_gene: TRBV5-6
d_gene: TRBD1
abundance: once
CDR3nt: TGTGCCAGCAGCGAAACCGGGACAGGGGGCCTGTATTCACCCCTCCACTTT
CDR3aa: CASSETGTGGLYSPLHF

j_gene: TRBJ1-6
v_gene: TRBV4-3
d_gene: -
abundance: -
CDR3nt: TGCGCCAGCAGCCAAGAGGTCCAGGATTCACCCCTCCACTTT
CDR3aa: CASSQEVQDSPLHF